These 25 T cell receptor beta chains share one sample of origin, sequenced in a study of beta chain features in type 1 diabetes. Expressed TCRB transcripts were sequenced because the entire RNA isolate underwent reverse transcription. The protocol was immunoSEQ multiplex PCR, while the TCRdb copy is restricted to in-frame clones and leaves out a portion. The profile covers more than 300,000 clones, with less than 15% appearing a single time and under 0.02% taken by the ten largest. Sequencing was done on a sample of naive CD4+ T cells from blood. Source of these receptors: a woman between 18 and 29 years old in good health.

This clone has a handful of counts. The J gene is TRBJ2-6, the V gene TRBV27; 7 bases are shared with TRBD1. The CDR3 runs to 19 residues. Germline V lookup: CDR1 MNHEY, CDR2 SMNVEV (reference sequence). The ends lost 5 bases at V and 2 bases at J; junction bases unmatched: 15. CDR3 loop: CASSPPGQLLSTGANVLTF. CDR3 sequence (DNA): TGTGCCAGCAGTCCGCCGGGACAGCTTCTTAGTACTGGGGCCAACGTCCTGACTTTC.

The J gene is TRBJ2-5, the V gene TRBV7-2; 7 bases match TRBD1. Per the germline V gene, CDR1 is SGHTA and CDR2 is FQGNSA. V shed 5 bases and J 3 bases; nucleotides not matched to a gene: 6. The CDR3 is 14 amino acids. The CDR3 loop is CASSRPGTEETQYF. In DNA form, the CDR3 reads TGTGCCAGCAGCCGCCCTGGGACAGAAGAGACCCAGTACTTC.

There are a few counts of this clone. J is TRBJ2-7 and V is TRBV6-6, with 8 bases that match TRBD1. The CDR3 has 13 residues. Looked up from germline, CDR1 is MNHNY and CDR2 is SVGAGI (reference sequence). J lost 10 bases, V lost 7 bases, and 12 bases had no gene match. The CDR3 nucleotides read TGTGCCAGCAATTCAAGGACAGGGCTAAGCCAGTACTTC. This gives the protein CASNSRTGLSQYF.

Only a few counts were recorded for this clone. V usage is TRBV4-3 and J usage is TRBJ2-7; no clear D. V was shortened by 0 bases and J by 0 bases, with 9 bases between the two germline ends. The CDR3 covers 15 residues. CDR1 is LGHNA, CDR2 YSLEER, per germline. The DNA for the CDR3 is TGCGCCAGCAGCCAAGATAGCCATAGCTCCTACGAGCAGTACTTC. Amino acid sequence: CASSQDSHSSYEQYF.

This chain links TRBV18 with TRBJ2-6, with a possible D match to TRBD1 (6 bases). CDR3 size: 16 residues. Germline assignment: CDR1 KGHSH and CDR2 LQKENI. V was cut by 3 bases and J by 0 bases, with 9 bases left in between. This CDR3 is CASSPRTASGANVLTF. The DNA of the CDR3 is TGTGCCAGCTCACCCAGGACAGCCTCTGGGGCCAACGTCCTGACTTTC.

This clone was counted a single time. The chain combines TRBV12-5 with TRBJ2-7, with D tentatively TRBD1 (6 bases). Germline lookup yields CDR1 LGHNT and CDR2 FRNRAP. V lost 7 bases and J lost 1, with 17 bases in between. The length of the CDR3 is 15 residues. The CDR3 DNA reads TGTGCTAGTGCCGGGGACACCCGAGGATCCTACGAGCAGTACTTC. As protein: CASAGDTRGSYEQYF.

This clone was seen a few times. This chain joins TRBV30 and TRBJ2-3, with a weak D call TRBD1 (6 bases). The CDR3 totals 12 residues. V lost 7 bases, J lost 7 bases, and 15 bases lay in between. Per germline, CDR1 GTSNPN and CDR2 SVGIG (reference sequence). CDR3 DNA sequence: TGTGCCTTCAGGGACAACAAAAATACGCAGTATTTT. This translates into CAFRDNKNTQYF.

This clone has just a few counts. The chain carries TRBV18 and TRBJ2-3, with a possible D match to TRBD2 (6 bases). V was trimmed by 2 bases and J by 1 base, leaving 10 bases between them. Germline loops: CDR1 KGHSH, CDR2 LQKENI. This CDR3 contains 15 residues. The CDR3 is CASSPKASGTDTQYF. CDR3 nucleotide sequence: TGTGCCAGCTCACCAAAGGCTAGCGGCACAGATACGCAGTATTTT. The variable domain in full, completed from reference TRBV18 and TRBJ2-3, reads NAGVMQNPRHLVRRRGQEARLRCSPMKGHSHVYWYRQLPEEGLKFMVYLQKENIIDESGMPKERFSAEFPKEGPSILRIQQVVRGDSAAYFCASSPKASGTDTQYFGPGTRLTVL.

The rearrangement links TRBV5-1 to TRBJ1-2; maybe TRBD1 (6 bases). V was shortened by 0 bases and J by 6 bases, with 12 bases between the two germline ends. CDR1 and CDR2 from the germline V gene are SGHRS and YFSETQ. The CDR3 extends over 14 amino acids. The CDR3 sequence: CASSLEAQGHGYTF. In DNA form, the CDR3 reads TGCGCCAGCAGCTTGGAGGCTCAGGGGCATGGCTACACCTTC. Using reference TRBV5-1 and TRBJ1-2 for the parts outside the CDR3, the full variable domain is KAGVTQTPRYLIKTRGQQVTLSCSPISGHRSVSWYQQTPGQGLQFLFEYFSETQRNKGNFPGRFSGRQFSNSRSEMNVSTLELGDSALYLCASSLEAQGHGYTFGSGTRLTVV.

The V and J genes are TRBV7-2 and TRBJ2-2, with a possible D match to TRBD2 (5 bases). CDR1 is SGHTA, CDR2 FQGNSA, per germline. The V gene lost 6 bases and the J gene lost 6 bases, with 14 bases spanning the gap. The CDR3 spans 14 residues. This chain's CDR3 is CASSAGNWAGELFF. The CDR3 region has the DNA TGTGCCAGCAGTGCGGGTAATTGGGCCGGGGAGCTGTTTTTT. The whole variable domain, filled in from reference TRBV7-2 and TRBJ2-2, reads GAGVSQSPSNKVTEKGKDVELRCDPISGHTALYWYRQSLGQGLEFLIYFQGNSAPDKSGLPSDRFSAERTGGSVSTLTIQRTQQEDSAVYLCASSAGNWAGELFFGEGSRLTVL.

The chain carries TRBV30 and TRBJ1-1, with D unclear. This CDR3 spans 15 amino acids. Deletions cut 2 bases from V and 1 base from J, with 14 bases between. The germline CDR1 and CDR2 sequences are GTSNPN and SVGIG (reference sequence). CDR3 sequence reads: CAWSPLRGANTEAFF. As DNA, the CDR3 is TGTGCCTGGAGTCCTCTCCGAGGTGCGAACACTGAAGCTTTCTTT.

This clone was seen a handful of times. The V call is TRBV11-2, the J call TRBJ1-1; D remains unclear. Between the trimmed V and J ends, which lost 5 bases and 5 bases, there was a span of 12 bases. Looked up from germline, CDR1 is SGHAT and CDR2 is FQNNGV. This CDR3 has 13 amino acids. The CDR3 DNA reads TGTGCCAGCAGCCCAGTGGGGAGAACTGAAGCTTTCTTT. Its protein product is CASSPVGRTEAFF.

The V gene is TRBV9, the J gene TRBJ2-1; TRBD2 is a possible D gene (6 bases). Trimming took off 0 bases at V and 6 bases at J, with 13 bases between the two ends. This CDR3 has 15 residues. The germline V gene encodes CDR1 SGDLS and CDR2 YYNGEE. CDR3 loop: CASSVGLFSGNEQFF. The CDR3 DNA reads TGTGCCAGCAGCGTAGGGCTATTTAGCGGCAATGAGCAGTTCTTC.

The gene calls are TRBV15 and TRBJ1-5, with 10 bases lining up with TRBD1. From germline, CDR1 is LNHNV and CDR2 YYDKDF (reference sequence). V trimming: 3 bases; J trimming: 4 bases; junction bases outside the gene matches: 9. The CDR3 runs to 17 residues. The chain's CDR3 is CATSRIPGTGDNQPQHF. The CDR3 region has the DNA TGTGCCACCAGCAGGATCCCCGGGACAGGGGATAATCAGCCCCAGCATTTT.

The gene calls are TRBV7-2 and TRBJ2-3, with no clear D. V was trimmed by 2 bases and J by 5 bases, leaving 11 bases between them. The germline V gene encodes CDR1 SGHTA and CDR2 FQGNSA. CDR3 length: 14 residues. CDR3 DNA: TGTGCCAGCAGCTTACCGGTTTTGGTAGATACGCAGTATTTT. Translation gives CASSLPVLVDTQYF.

The chain combines TRBV4-2 with TRBJ1-5, with TRBD1 matching over 8 bases. The CDR3 extends over 19 amino acids. Germline V gene lookup returns CDR1 LGHNA and CDR2 YNFKEQ. J lost 0 bases, V lost 0 bases, and 10 bases had no gene match. The CDR3 DNA follows: TGTGCCAGCAGCCAAGAAGGGACAGGCAGAACCTATAGCAATCAGCCCCAGCATTTT. This sequence encodes CASSQEGTGRTYSNQPQHF.

This clone was detected a few times. The genes are TRBV29-1 and TRBJ2-3; no clear D. Per germline, CDR1 SQVTM and CDR2 ANQGSEA. The CDR3 has 15 residues. The V end lost 1 base, the J end lost 0 bases, and 11 bases lay between the germline ends. Written as DNA, the CDR3 is TGCAGCGTTGAAGTCAGGCATTTTAGCACAGATACGCAGTATTTT. Protein: CSVEVRHFSTDTQYF.

The CDR3 nucleotides read TGTGCCTGGAGGATTACAGGGAACACCGGGGAGCTGTTTTTT. Translating it yields CAWRITGNTGELFF. This chain connects TRBV30 to TRBJ2-2; D might be TRBD1 (5 bases). CDR1 is GTSNPN and CDR2 is SVGIG in the germline V gene (reference sequence). This CDR3 contains 14 residues. Trimming left V 3 bases short and J 1 base short, with 9 bases between.

About this clone: The sample holds other DNA sequences that translate to the same CDR3. J is TRBJ2-5 and V is TRBV6-5; no clear D gene. V shed 6 bases and J shed 2 bases, with 4 bases lying between them. Germline CDR1 MNHEY, CDR2 SVGAGI. CDR3 length: 11 amino acids. The CDR3 sequence is CASSRQETQYF. The CDR3 DNA reads TGTGCCAGCAGCCGTCAAGAGACCCAGTACTTC.

In its sample, this clone was seen a few times. The chain joins TRBV27 to TRBJ2-7; D is undetermined. This CDR3 is 13 amino acids long. CDR1 and CDR2 from the germline V gene are MNHEY and SMNVEV (reference sequence). V lost 3 bases and J 4 bases, leaving 10 bases between the germline ends. CDR3 sequence reads: CASSFPPLYEQYF. In DNA form, the CDR3 reads TGTGCCAGCAGTTTCCCCCCACTTTACGAGCAGTACTTC.

CDR3 in DNA: TGTGCCAGCAGCCGAAGGACAGGGGGTCACGAGCAGTACTTC. Amino acids: CASSRRTGGHEQYF. The chain links TRBV14 to TRBJ2-7; 10 bases align to TRBD1. This CDR3 has 14 residues. V lost 4 bases, J lost 5 bases, and 5 bases stayed unmatched. Germline V gives CDR1 SGHDN, CDR2 FVKESK.

This clone was seen a few times. V is TRBV5-6 and J is TRBJ1-4; D ambiguous. Looked up from germline, CDR1 is SGHDT and CDR2 is YYEEEE. This CDR3 region has 9 residues. The V end lost 10 bases, the J end lost 8 bases, and 6 bases lay between the germline ends. CDR3 loop: CAVLEKLFF. CDR3 sequence (DNA): TGTGCCGTCCTAGAAAAACTGTTTTTT.

The rearrangement links TRBV28 to TRBJ2-7; tentative D call: TRBD1 (6 bases). CDR1 MDHEN and CDR2 SYDVKM come from the germline V gene. The CDR3 is made up of 14 amino acids. V lost 4 bases to trimming and J lost 0 bases, with 10 bases between them. CDR3 in DNA: TGTGCCAGCAGTTCCGCGGACAGCTCCTACGAGCAGTACTTC. Residues: CASSSADSSYEQYF.

This clone was detected a few times. The chain recombines TRBV5-1 with TRBJ2-1, with a tentative D call TRBD2 (6 bases). CDR1 and CDR2 (germline): SGHRS, YFSETQ. V lost 4 bases and J 4 bases, leaving 9 bases between the germline ends. CDR3 length: 13 amino acids. CDR3 protein: CASSTTSYNEQFF. CDR3 nucleotides: TGCGCCAGCAGCACGACTAGTTACAATGAGCAGTTCTTC.

The chain couples TRBV11-1 to TRBJ2-7; 10 bases match TRBD1. The J segment lost 0 bases and the V segment lost 4 bases, leaving 12 bases of the junction unmatched. The CDR3 is made up of 18 amino acids. Germline CDR1 SGHAT, CDR2 FQDESV (reference sequence). The DNA of the CDR3 is TGTGCCAGCAGCTCCTCGGACAGGGGGGTATGGAGCTCCTACGAGCAGTACTTC. Its translation: CASSSSDRGVWSSYEQYF.